One and the same sample provided the 12 T cell receptor beta chains below, sequenced in a study of CD8 T cells in ankylosing spondylitis. General observations from the study: A motif in TCR beta, a set of under ten highly homologous variants, appeared characteristic of ankylosing spondylitis blood.

TCRdb independently ran MiXCR on the 5' RACE reads; one entry per CDR3 protein. The sample lists 450,000 to 550,000 distinct CDR3 sequences; approximately 5% were seen once. Their antigen targets remain unknown. The sequenced sample consisted of blood, either unsorted or a sorted T cell fraction (not recorded which). Every receptor here comes from a male donor with ankylosing spondylitis.

The chain combines TRBV20-1 with TRBJ2-2, with TRBD1 as a possible D gene (6 bases). Germline-derived CDR1 and CDR2 are DFQATT and SNEGSKA (reference sequence). CDR3 size: 16 residues. The V end was cut by 0 bases, the J end by 8 bases, with 19 bases between. The CDR3 nucleotides are TGCAGTGCTAGAGACCCGGCAGGGGATGAGACAGGGGAGCTGTTTTTT. Protein: CSARDPAGDETGELFF.

The chain combines TRBV6-1 with TRBJ1-1; D remains ambiguous. Deletions cut 6 bases from V and 1 base from J, with 12 bases between. Germline CDR1 reads MNHNS; CDR2 reads SASEGT. This CDR3 is built from 14 residues. The CDR3: CASSPILGNTEAFF. CDR3 nucleotides: TGTGCCAGCAGCCCTATATTGGGGAACACTGAAGCTTTCTTT.

This clonotype appeared a few times. This chain links TRBV3-1 with TRBJ2-7; D not resolved. The V end was cut by 0 bases, the J end by 1 base, with 10 bases between. CDR1 LGHDT and CDR2 YNNKEL come from the germline V gene (reference sequence). This CDR3 has 15 residues. The CDR3 DNA follows: TGTGCCAGCAGCCAAGAAGCTCTTAGGTCCTACGAGCAGTACTTC. It codes for CASSQEALRSYEQYF.

This clonotype was found many times. The J gene is TRBJ1-5, the V gene TRBV20-1; TRBD1 agrees at 10 bases. The germline gives CDR1 DFQATT, CDR2 SNEGSKA (reference sequence). The CDR3 has 13 amino acids. J was trimmed by 5 bases and V by 6 bases; bases with no gene match: 4. The CDR3 region is CSAQGQGYQPQHF. The CDR3 DNA is TGCAGTGCCCAGGGACAGGGGTATCAGCCCCAGCATTTT.

The sample holds many counts of this clonotype. V and J are TRBV4-2 and TRBJ2-7; 7 positions match TRBD1. With V trimmed by 3 bases and J by 0 bases, 5 bases remained unmatched. Germline CDR1 and CDR2: LGHNA and YNFKEQ. CDR3 length: 15 residues. CDR3: CASSQVTGISYEQYF. In DNA form, the CDR3 reads TGTGCCAGCAGCCAGGTGACAGGGATCTCCTACGAGCAGTACTTC.

Only a few counts were recorded for this clonotype. The chain couples TRBV28 to TRBJ2-7; TRBD1 aligns across 7 bases. Germline-derived CDR1 and CDR2 are MDHEN and SYDVKM. Losses at the gene ends were 5 bases for V and 11 bases for J; bases not matched to a gene: 15. This CDR3 is built from 14 residues. The CDR3 sequence is CASSEPGQPGHEYF. As DNA, the CDR3 is TGTGCCAGCAGTGAGCCGGGACAGCCGGGACACGAGTACTTC. The whole variable domain, filled in from reference TRBV28 and TRBJ2-7, reads DVKVTQSSRYLVKRTGEKVFLECVQDMDHENMFWYRQDPGLGLRLIYFSYDVKMKEKGDIPEGYSVSREKKERFSLILESASTNQTSMYLCASSEPGQPGHEYFGPGTRLTVT.

This clonotype occurred a few times. The chain has TRBV18 and TRBJ2-2, with 10 positions matching TRBD1. After removal of 3 bases from V and 5 bases from J, the junction contained 9 bases not matched to a gene. In germline, CDR1 is KGHSH, CDR2 LQKENI. CDR3 size: 17 residues. The CDR3 protein is CASSPPWTGGRTGELFF. DNA for the CDR3: TGTGCCAGCTCACCGCCATGGACAGGGGGGAGAACCGGGGAGCTGTTTTTT.

This clonotype was seen once. The chain uses TRBV14 and TRBJ1-2; no clear D gene. The V gene's germline CDR1 is SGHDN and CDR2 FVKESK. The germline V and J ends were trimmed by 2 bases and 4 bases, with 8 bases remaining between them. CDR3 length: 13 residues. The CDR3, as DNA: TGTGCCAGCAGCCAATTCTCGTCCTATGGCTACACCTTC. It encodes CASSQFSSYGYTF.

The sample holds many counts of this clonotype. This chain connects TRBV4-3 to TRBJ1-4, with D hard to call. CDR1 and CDR2 from the germline V gene are LGHNA and YSLEER. This CDR3 comprises 15 residues. Trimming cost V 1 base and J 3 bases, with 9 bases left between them. The CDR3 coding sequence is TGCGCCAGCAGCCAAGGCACTAGGGCTAATGAAAAACTGTTTTTT. Its translation is CASSQGTRANEKLFF.

This clonotype was counted at least ten times. The chain combines TRBV7-2 with TRBJ1-4, with unresolved D. V was shortened by 5 bases and J by 6 bases, with 10 bases between the two germline ends. This CDR3 is built from 13 residues. CDR1 is SGHTA and CDR2 is FQGNSA in the germline V gene. The CDR3 here is CASSPRVDEKLFF. CDR3 in DNA: TGTGCCAGCAGCCCCCGGGTAGATGAAAAACTGTTTTTT.

This clonotype was observed at least ten times. The J gene is TRBJ2-1, the V gene TRBV28; D ambiguous. Looked up from germline, CDR1 is MDHEN and CDR2 is SYDVKM. Trimming stripped 3 bases from V and 7 bases from J, with 13 bases between. This CDR3 has 14 amino acids. CDR3 coding DNA: TGTGCCAGCAGTTTCCCCGAGTCCGCGAATGAGCAGTTCTTC. This gives the protein CASSFPESANEQFF.

This chain connects TRBV6-1 to TRBJ2-1; TRBD2 agrees at 7 bases. V gave up 6 bases and J gave up 0 bases; unmatched junction bases: 8. The CDR3 length is 16 residues. The germline CDR1 and CDR2 sequences are MNHNS and SASEGT. The CDR3, as DNA: TGTGCCAGCAGCCTCACTAGCGCGAGCTCCTACAATGAGCAGTTCTTC. Translation: CASSLTSASSYNEQFF.